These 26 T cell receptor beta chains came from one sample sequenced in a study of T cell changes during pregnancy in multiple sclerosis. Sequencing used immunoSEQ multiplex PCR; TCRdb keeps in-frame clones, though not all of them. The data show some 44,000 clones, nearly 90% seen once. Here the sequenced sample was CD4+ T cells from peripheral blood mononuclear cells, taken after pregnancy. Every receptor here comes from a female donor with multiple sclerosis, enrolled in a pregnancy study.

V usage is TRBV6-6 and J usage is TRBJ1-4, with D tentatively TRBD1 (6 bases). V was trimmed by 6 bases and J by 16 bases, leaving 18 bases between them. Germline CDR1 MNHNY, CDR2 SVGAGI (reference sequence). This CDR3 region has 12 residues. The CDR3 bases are TGTGCCAGCAGCCGACCGACCCTGGGACAGTTTTTT. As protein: CASSRPTLGQFF.

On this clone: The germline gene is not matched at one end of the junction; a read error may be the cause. CDR3 DNA sequence: TGTGCCAGCAGTTACTTGCCGGGTCAGTCGAACCCTGAAGCTTTCTTT. Protein: CASSYLPGQSNPEAFF. The chain uses TRBV6-5 and TRBJ1-1, with no clear D. The CDR3 extends over 16 amino acids. The germline V gene encodes CDR1 MNHEY and CDR2 SVGAGI.

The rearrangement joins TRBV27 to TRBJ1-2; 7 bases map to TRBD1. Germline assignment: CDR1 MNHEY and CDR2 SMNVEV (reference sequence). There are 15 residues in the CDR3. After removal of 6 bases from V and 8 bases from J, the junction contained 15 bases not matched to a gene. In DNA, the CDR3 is TGTGCCAGCAGCCGTGACAGGGTGGCTCTGGTAGGCTACACCTTC. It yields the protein CASSRDRVALVGYTF.

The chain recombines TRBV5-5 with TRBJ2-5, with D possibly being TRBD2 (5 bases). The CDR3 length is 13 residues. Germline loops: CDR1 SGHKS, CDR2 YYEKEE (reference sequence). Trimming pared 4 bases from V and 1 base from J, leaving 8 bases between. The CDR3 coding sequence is TGTGCCAGCAGCCTCCGGGGCCAAGAGACCCAGTACTTC. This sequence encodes CASSLRGQETQYF.

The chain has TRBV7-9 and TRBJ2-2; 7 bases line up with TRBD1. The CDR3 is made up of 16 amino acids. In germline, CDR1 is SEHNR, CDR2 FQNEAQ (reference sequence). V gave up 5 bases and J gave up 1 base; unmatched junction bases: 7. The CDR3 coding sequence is TGTGCCAGCAGCAGACGACAGGGTGGGAACACCGGGGAGCTGTTTTTT. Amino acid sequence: CASSRRQGGNTGELFF.

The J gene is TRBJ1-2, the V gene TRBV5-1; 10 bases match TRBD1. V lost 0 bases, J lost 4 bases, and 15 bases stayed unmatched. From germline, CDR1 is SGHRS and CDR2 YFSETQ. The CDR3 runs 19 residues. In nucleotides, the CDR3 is TGCGCCAGCAGCTTGGAAGTCCCGGGACAGGGGCTCCCTGGCTATGGCTACACCTTC. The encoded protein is CASSLEVPGQGLPGYGYTF.

Written as DNA, the CDR3 is TGCGCCAGCAGCCTCCGGGACAGACGTGCCATAGGCCGGAACACTGAAGCTTTCTTT. Translation: CASSLRDRRAIGRNTEAFF. The V call is TRBV5-1, the J call TRBJ1-1; 7 bases line up with TRBD1. The germline V gene has CDR1 SGHRS and CDR2 YFSETQ. The V and J ends lost 4 bases and 1 base, in that order; junction bases with no gene match: 19. The CDR3 spans 19 residues.

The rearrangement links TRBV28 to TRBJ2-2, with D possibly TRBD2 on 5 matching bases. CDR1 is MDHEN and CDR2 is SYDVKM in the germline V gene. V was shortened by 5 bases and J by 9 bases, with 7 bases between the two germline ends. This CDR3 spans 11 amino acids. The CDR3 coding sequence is TGTGCCAGCAGTCTGACTAGGGAGCTGTTTTTT. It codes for CASSLTRELFF.

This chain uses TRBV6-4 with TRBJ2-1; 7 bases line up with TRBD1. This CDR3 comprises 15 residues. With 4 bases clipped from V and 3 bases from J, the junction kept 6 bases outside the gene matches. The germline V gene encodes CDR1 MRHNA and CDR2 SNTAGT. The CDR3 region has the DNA TGTGCCAGCAGTGCTGGACAGGCGAGCTACAATGAGCAGTTCTTC. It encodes CASSAGQASYNEQFF.

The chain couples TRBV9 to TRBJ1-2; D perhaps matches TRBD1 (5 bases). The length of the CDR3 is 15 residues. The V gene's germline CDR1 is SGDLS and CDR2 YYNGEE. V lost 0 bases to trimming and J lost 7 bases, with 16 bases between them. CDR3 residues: CASSVVGEGFGGYTF. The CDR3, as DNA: TGTGCCAGCAGCGTAGTAGGGGAGGGTTTCGGTGGCTACACCTTC.

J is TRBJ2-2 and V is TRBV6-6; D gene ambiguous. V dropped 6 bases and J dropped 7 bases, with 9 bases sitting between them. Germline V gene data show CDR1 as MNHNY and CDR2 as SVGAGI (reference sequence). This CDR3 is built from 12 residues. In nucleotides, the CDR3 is TGTGCCAGCAGAGAACCCAGCGGGGAGCTGTTTTTT. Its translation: CASREPSGELFF.

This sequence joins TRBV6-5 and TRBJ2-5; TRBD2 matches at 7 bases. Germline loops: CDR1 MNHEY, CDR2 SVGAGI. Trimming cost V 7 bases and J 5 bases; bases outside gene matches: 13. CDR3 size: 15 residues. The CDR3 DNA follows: TGTGCCAGCAATGGAGCGGGGATCCTGGGGGAGACCCAGTACTTC. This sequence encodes CASNGAGILGETQYF.

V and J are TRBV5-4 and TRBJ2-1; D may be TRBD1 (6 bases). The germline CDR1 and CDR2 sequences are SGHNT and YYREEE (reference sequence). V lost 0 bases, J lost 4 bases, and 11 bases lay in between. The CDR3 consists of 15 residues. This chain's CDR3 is CASSLGGGRYNEQFF. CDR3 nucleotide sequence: TGTGCCAGCAGCTTGGGTGGGGGCCGGTACAATGAGCAGTTCTTC.

CDR3 sequence: CASSFTRGQGNEQYF. CDR3 nucleotide sequence: TGCGCCAGCAGCTTTACCCGGGGACAGGGAAACGAGCAGTACTTC. The chain joins TRBV5-1 to TRBJ2-7; 9 bases line up with TRBD1. Germline V gene data show CDR1 as SGHRS and CDR2 as YFSETQ. The CDR3 covers 15 residues. V was pared by 2 bases and J by 5 bases, with 8 bases of the junction left unmatched. The full variable domain, in which reference TRBV5-1 and TRBJ2-7 provide the parts outside the CDR3, is KAGVTQTPRYLIKTRGQQVTLSCSPISGHRSVSWYQQTPGQGLQFLFEYFSETQRNKGNFPGRFSGRQFSNSRSEMNVSTLELGDSALYLCASSFTRGQGNEQYFGPGTRLTVT.

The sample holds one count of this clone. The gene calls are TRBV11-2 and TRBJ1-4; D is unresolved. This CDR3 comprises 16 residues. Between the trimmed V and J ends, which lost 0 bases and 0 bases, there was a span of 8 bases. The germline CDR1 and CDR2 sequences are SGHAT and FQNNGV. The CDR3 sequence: CASSLDRGATNEKLFF. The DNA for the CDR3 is TGTGCCAGCAGCTTAGATCGCGGTGCAACTAATGAAAAACTGTTTTTT.

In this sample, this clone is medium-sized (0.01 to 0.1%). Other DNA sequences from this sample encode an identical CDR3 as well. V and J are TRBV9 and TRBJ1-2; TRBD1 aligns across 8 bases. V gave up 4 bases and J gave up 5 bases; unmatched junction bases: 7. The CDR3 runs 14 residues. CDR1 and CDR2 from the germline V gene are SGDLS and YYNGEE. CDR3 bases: TGTGCCAGCAGCCCTACAGGGGGGGTATATGGCTACACCTTC. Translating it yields CASSPTGGVYGYTF. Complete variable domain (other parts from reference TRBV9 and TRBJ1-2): DSGVTQTPKHLITATGQRVTLRCSPRSGDLSVYWYQQSLDQGLQFLIQYYNGEERAKGNILERFSAQQFPDLHSELNLSSLELGDSALYFCASSPTGGVYGYTFGSGTRLTVV.

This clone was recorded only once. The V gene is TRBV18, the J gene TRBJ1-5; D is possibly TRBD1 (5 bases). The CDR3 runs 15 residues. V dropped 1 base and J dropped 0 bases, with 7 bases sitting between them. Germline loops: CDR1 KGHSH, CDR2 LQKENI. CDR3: CASSPRGGSNQPQHF. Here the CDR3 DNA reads TGTGCCAGCTCACCACGGGGGGGTAGCAATCAGCCCCAGCATTTT.

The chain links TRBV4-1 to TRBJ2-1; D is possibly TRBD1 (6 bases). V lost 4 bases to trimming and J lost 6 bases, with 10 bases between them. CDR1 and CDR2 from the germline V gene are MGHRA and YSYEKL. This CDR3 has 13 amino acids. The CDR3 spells CASSLDRSNEQFF. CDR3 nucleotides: TGCGCCAGCAGCCTCGACAGGTCCAATGAGCAGTTCTTC.

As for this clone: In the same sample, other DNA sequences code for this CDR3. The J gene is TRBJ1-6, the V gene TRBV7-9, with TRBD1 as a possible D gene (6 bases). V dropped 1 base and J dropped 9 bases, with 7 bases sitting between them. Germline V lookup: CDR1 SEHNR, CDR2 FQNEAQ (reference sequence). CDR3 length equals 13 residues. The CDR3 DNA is TGTGCCAGCAGCTTAGACAGGGTTTCACCCCTCCACTTT. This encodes CASSLDRVSPLHF.

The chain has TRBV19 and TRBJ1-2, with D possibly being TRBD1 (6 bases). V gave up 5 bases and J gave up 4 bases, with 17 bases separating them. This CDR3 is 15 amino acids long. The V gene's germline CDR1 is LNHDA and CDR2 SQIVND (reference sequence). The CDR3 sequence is CASSPGHRNTYGYTF. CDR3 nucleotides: TGTGCCAGTAGTCCGGGACACCGAAACACCTATGGCTACACCTTC.

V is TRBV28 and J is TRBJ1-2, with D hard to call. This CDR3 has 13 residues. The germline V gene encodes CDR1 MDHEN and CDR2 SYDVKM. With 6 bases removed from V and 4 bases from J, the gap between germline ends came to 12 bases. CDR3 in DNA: TGTGCCAGCAGGACGGGAACTTCCTATGGCTACACCTTC. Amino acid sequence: CASRTGTSYGYTF.

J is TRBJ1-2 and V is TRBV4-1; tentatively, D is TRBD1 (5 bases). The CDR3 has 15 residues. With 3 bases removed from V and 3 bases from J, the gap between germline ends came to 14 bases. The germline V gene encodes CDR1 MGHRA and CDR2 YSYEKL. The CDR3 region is CASSQRDAEYYGYTF. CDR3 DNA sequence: TGCGCCAGCAGCCAGCGGGACGCCGAATACTATGGCTACACCTTC.

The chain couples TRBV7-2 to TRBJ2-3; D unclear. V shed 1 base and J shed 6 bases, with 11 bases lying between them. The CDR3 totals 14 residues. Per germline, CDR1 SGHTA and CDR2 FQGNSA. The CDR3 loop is CASSLVDFRDTQYF. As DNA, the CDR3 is TGTGCCAGCAGCTTAGTGGATTTCAGGGATACGCAGTATTTT.

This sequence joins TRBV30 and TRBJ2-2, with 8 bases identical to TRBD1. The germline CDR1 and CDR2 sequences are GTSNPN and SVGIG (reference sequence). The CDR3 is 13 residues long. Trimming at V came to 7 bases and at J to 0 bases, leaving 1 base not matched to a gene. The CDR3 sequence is CASGQANTGELFF. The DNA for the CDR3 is TGTGCCTCGGGACAGGCGAACACCGGGGAGCTGTTTTTT.

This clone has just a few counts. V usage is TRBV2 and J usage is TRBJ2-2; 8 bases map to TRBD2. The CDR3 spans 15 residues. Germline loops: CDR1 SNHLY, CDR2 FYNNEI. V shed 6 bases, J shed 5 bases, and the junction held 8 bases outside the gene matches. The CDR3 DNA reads TGTGCCAGCAGGGTGGGGGTAGCGGGGACCGGGGAGCTGTTTTTT. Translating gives CASRVGVAGTGELFF.

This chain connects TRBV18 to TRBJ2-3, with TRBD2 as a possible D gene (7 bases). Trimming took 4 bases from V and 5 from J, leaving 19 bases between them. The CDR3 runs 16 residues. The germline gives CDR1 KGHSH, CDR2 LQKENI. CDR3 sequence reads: CASSRPTGGFLDTQYF. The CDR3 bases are TGTGCCAGCTCACGGCCAACGGGGGGCTTTTTAGATACGCAGTATTTT.